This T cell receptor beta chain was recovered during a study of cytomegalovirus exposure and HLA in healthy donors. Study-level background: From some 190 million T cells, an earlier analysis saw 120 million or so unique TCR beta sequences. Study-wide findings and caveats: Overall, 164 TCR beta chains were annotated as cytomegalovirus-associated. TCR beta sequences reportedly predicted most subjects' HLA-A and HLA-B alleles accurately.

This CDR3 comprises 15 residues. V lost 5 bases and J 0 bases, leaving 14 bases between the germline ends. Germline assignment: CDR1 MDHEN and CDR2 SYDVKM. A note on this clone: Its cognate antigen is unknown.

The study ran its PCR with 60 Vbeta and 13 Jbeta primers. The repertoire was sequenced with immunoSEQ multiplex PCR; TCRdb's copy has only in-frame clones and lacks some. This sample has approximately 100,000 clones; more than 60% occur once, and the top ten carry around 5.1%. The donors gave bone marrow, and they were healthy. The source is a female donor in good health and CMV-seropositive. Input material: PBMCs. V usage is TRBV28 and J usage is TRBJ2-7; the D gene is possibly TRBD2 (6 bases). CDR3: CASSPTSLSSYEQYF. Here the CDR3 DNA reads TGTGCCAGCAGTCCTACTAGCTTAAGCTCCTACGAGCAGTACTTC.